What follows are 16 T cell receptor beta chains derived from one specimen sequenced in a study of shared clonotypes between healthy human individuals. Only in-frame clones appear in the TCRdb table, and some are missing; sequencing was by immunoSEQ multiplex PCR. This repertoire shows about half a million clones, approximately 84% found once; its top ten account for about an eighth. Specimen: PBMCs. The source is a woman aged 40 to 50 in good health. Some clones in this sample may be carry-over from other donors' samples.

V is TRBV27 and J is TRBJ2-5; TRBD1 aligns across 7 bases. With 2 bases clipped from V and 2 bases from J, the junction kept 2 bases outside the gene matches. The CDR3 is made up of 14 amino acids. Germline-derived CDR1 and CDR2 are MNHEY and SMNVEV (reference sequence). CDR3 nucleotide sequence: TGTGCCAGCAGTTTAGGGACAGCACAAGAGACCCAGTACTTC. As protein: CASSLGTAQETQYF.

This clone was found once. V and J are TRBV5-4 and TRBJ2-1; TRBD2 might be the D (5 bases). CDR3 size: 13 residues. Trimming took off 5 bases at V and 9 bases at J, with 15 bases between the two ends. Germline assignment: CDR1 SGHNT and CDR2 YYREEE (reference sequence). The CDR3 reads CASSQRTGSEQFF. CDR3 coding DNA: TGTGCCAGCAGTCAAAGGACTGGCAGTGAGCAGTTCTTC.

V is TRBV7-6 and J is TRBJ1-2; D is perhaps TRBD1 (5 bases). V dropped 5 bases and J dropped 3 bases, with 13 bases sitting between them. The CDR3 extends over 14 amino acids. CDR1 is SGHVS, CDR2 FNYEAQ, per germline. The CDR3 DNA reads TGTGCCAGCAGCCAGGACTTAGGGGACTATGGCTACACCTTC. It specifies CASSQDLGDYGYTF.

The table lists this clone with a few counts. A far larger clone is one base from this, pointing to a likely read error. The chain has TRBV28 and TRBJ2-7; 8 bases fit TRBD1. The CDR3 sequence is 13 residues long. After removal of 10 bases from V and 2 bases from J, the junction contained 7 bases not matched to a gene. Germline CDR1 reads MDHEN; CDR2 reads SYDVKM. CDR3 sequence (DNA): TGTGCCACCCGGACAGGGCAGGCCTACGAGCAGTACTTC. Its translation is CATRTGQAYEQYF. The complete variable domain, with remaining parts taken from reference TRBV28 and TRBJ2-7, reads DVKVTQSSRYLVKRTGEKVFLECVQDMDHENMFWYRQDPGLGLRLIYFSYDVKMKEKGDIPEGYSVSREKKERFSLILESASTNQTSMYLCATRTGQAYEQYFGPGTRLTVT.

The DNA for the CDR3 is TGTGCCAGCAGCTTGGGTTCTAGCGGCTCCTACAATGAGCAGTTCTTC. The encoded protein is CASSLGSSGSYNEQFF. This sequence joins TRBV5-4 and TRBJ2-1; 7 bases align to TRBD2. There are 16 residues in the CDR3. Germline values: CDR1 SGHNT, CDR2 YYREEE (reference sequence). With 0 bases clipped from V and 0 bases from J, the junction kept 3 bases outside the gene matches. Looking up the rest from reference TRBV5-4 and TRBJ2-1 gives the full variable domain: ETGVTQSPTHLIKTRGQQVTLRCSSQSGHNTVSWYQQALGQGPQFIFQYYREEENGRGNFPPRFSGLQFPNYSSELNVNALELDDSALYLCASSLGSSGSYNEQFFGPGTRLTVL.

This clone was observed a single time. This chain joins TRBV19 and TRBJ1-1; unclear D gene. The germline V and J ends were trimmed by 4 bases and 7 bases, with 7 bases remaining between them. The germline V gene encodes CDR1 LNHDA and CDR2 SQIVND (reference sequence). The CDR3 runs 11 residues. CDR3 in amino acids: CASSTLLEAFF. For the CDR3, the DNA is TGTGCCAGTAGTACTCTACTTGAAGCTTTCTTT.

V is TRBV11-1 and J is TRBJ1-2; 8 bases are shared with TRBD1. This CDR3 comprises 13 residues. CDR1 SGHAT and CDR2 FQDESV come from the germline V gene (reference sequence). The trim removed 5 bases at V and 4 bases at J, leaving 3 bases unmatched. CDR3 sequence reads: CASSQQGVYGYTF. As DNA, the CDR3 is TGTGCCAGCAGCCAACAGGGGGTCTATGGCTACACCTTC.

The chain couples TRBV27 to TRBJ2-5, with 8 bases aligning to TRBD1. With 5 bases clipped from V and 4 bases from J, the junction kept 12 bases outside the gene matches. Germline-derived CDR1 and CDR2 are MNHEY and SMNVEV (reference sequence). The CDR3 totals 16 residues. CDR3 coding DNA: TGTGCCAGCAGTCCCCGGGACAGGCCAGGGTTAGAGACCCAGTACTTC. Encoded protein: CASSPRDRPGLETQYF.

This clone has at least ten counts. The chain employs TRBV29-1 and TRBJ1-1; D is unclear. CDR3 length: 15 residues. Trimming removed 7 bases at V and 1 base at J, with 19 bases between. Per the germline V gene, CDR1 is SQVTM and CDR2 is ANQGSEA. This chain's CDR3 is CSADPPTRGNTEAFF. CDR3 coding DNA: TGCAGCGCCGATCCTCCTACAAGAGGGAACACTGAAGCTTTCTTT.

Regarding this clone: One base separates it from a far larger clone, so it is likely a read error. The chain has TRBV30 and TRBJ1-6, with 8 bases identical to TRBD1. The CDR3 has 18 amino acids. Germline lookup yields CDR1 GTSNPN and CDR2 SVGIG (reference sequence). Here the CDR3 reads CAWSGSRTGLSGNSPLYF. The CDR3 bases are TGTGCCTGGAGTGGCAGTCGGACAGGGCTGTCTGGAAATTCACCCCTCTACTTT.

The chain carries TRBV14 and TRBJ2-3; D remains unclear. CDR3 length: 13 amino acids. Germline loops: CDR1 SGHDN, CDR2 FVKESK. The ends were cut back, 2 bases at V and 6 bases at J, with 9 bases in the middle. CDR3 DNA: TGTGCCAGCAGCCAAAATCCCGGGGATACGCAGTATTTT. Its protein is CASSQNPGDTQYF.

The chain carries TRBV2 and TRBJ1-2; 7 bases map to TRBD1. The V segment lost 6 bases and the J segment 4 bases; nucleotides outside the gene matches: 11. The length of the CDR3 is 15 residues. CDR1 is SNHLY and CDR2 is FYNNEI in the germline V gene. The CDR3 sequence is CASSYDRERSYGYTF. The DNA of the CDR3 is TGTGCCAGCAGCTACGACAGGGAGAGGAGCTATGGCTACACCTTC.

This clone was seen once. Other nucleotide sequences from this sample produce the same CDR3. The gene calls are TRBV2 and TRBJ2-3; D remains unclear. The V and J ends lost 3 bases and 6 bases respectively, with 4 bases between them. Germline CDR1 reads SNHLY; CDR2 reads FYNNEI. CDR3 length: 11 residues. For the CDR3, the DNA is TGTGCCAGCAGTGAGGGGGATACGCAGTATTTT. Residues: CASSEGDTQYF.

This sequence joins TRBV4-3 and TRBJ2-7; 7 nucleotides match TRBD2. V was clipped by 3 bases and J by 2 bases; unmatched bases: 13. Germline loops: CDR1 LGHNA, CDR2 YSLEER. This CDR3 is built from 17 residues. CDR3 in amino acids: CASSQLLNSGGTYEQYF. As DNA, the CDR3 is TGCGCCAGCAGCCAGCTCCTAAACTCGGGAGGCACCTACGAGCAGTACTTC.

Of note for this clone: Within the sample, other DNA sequences also encode this same CDR3. The rearrangement joins TRBV7-9 to TRBJ2-2; D call uncertain. CDR3 length: 12 residues. V lost 1 base to trimming and J lost 6 bases, with 3 bases between them. Germline V gene sequence: CDR1 SEHNR, CDR2 FQNEAQ (reference sequence). CDR3 sequence (DNA): TGTGCCAGCAGCTTAGGCCCCGGGGAGCTGTTTTTT. Translated: CASSLGPGELFF.

The chain joins TRBV7-9 to TRBJ1-2, with D hard to call. The CDR3 is 17 residues long. V lost 1 base and J lost 0, with 15 bases in between. Germline V gene lookup returns CDR1 SEHNR and CDR2 FQNEAQ (reference sequence). The CDR3 is CASSLDQRAGPNYGYTF. The CDR3 DNA reads TGTGCCAGCAGCTTAGACCAGCGCGCAGGTCCTAACTATGGCTACACCTTC.